Each of the 7 T cell receptor beta chains below was sequenced from the same sample in a study of blood T cell repertoires in COVID-19. Sequencing was performed with immunoSEQ multiplex PCR; in TCRdb, only in-frame clones are kept and a portion is missing. The table has approximately 210,000 clones, about four fifths seen once. Input material: PBMCs or T cells enriched from blood (not recorded which). These receptors came from a woman aged 45 to 65 with acute COVID-19.

The chain employs TRBV29-1 and TRBJ2-7, with D possibly being TRBD1 (6 bases). Germline values: CDR1 SQVTM, CDR2 ANQGSEA. This CDR3 is 15 amino acids long. Trimming left V 2 bases short and J 4 bases short, with 18 bases between. CDR3 in DNA: TGCAGCGTTGAATCACCCAAACAGGGAAAGTACGAGCAGTACTTC. This encodes CSVESPKQGKYEQYF.

The genes are TRBV3-1 (or the pseudogene TRBV3-2) and TRBJ2-6; D possibly corresponds to TRBD2 (6 bases). CDR1 LGHDT and CDR2 YNNKEL come from the germline V gene (reference sequence). The V gene lost 3 bases and the J gene lost 3 bases, with 15 bases spanning the gap. CDR3 length: 17 residues. This CDR3 reads CASSQRGSSVGANVLTF. The CDR3 DNA reads TGTGCCAGCAGCCAGAGAGGTTCTAGCGTTGGGGCCAACGTCCTGACTTTC.

The J gene is TRBJ1-2, the V gene TRBV18; D may be TRBD1 (5 bases). Germline V lookup: CDR1 KGHSH, CDR2 LQKENI. Deletions cut 0 bases from V and 8 bases from J, with 16 bases between. The CDR3 covers 15 residues. Here the CDR3 reads CASSPPYPVEGGYTF. In nucleotides, the CDR3 is TGTGCCAGCTCACCACCTTACCCTGTGGAGGGGGGCTACACCTTC.

The genes are TRBV24-1 and TRBJ2-1; 10 nucleotides agree with TRBD2. This CDR3 has 14 residues. The trim removed 9 bases at V and 7 bases at J, leaving 8 bases unmatched. Germline CDR1 and CDR2: KGHDR and SFDVKD. The CDR3 DNA reads as TGTGCCACCGAACCTAGCGGGAGAGGGAATGAGCAGTTCTTC. This encodes CATEPSGRGNEQFF.

The genes are TRBV5-5 and TRBJ1-2; 7 bases match TRBD1. V shed 4 bases, J shed 5 bases, and the junction held 14 bases outside the gene matches. There are 16 residues in the CDR3. Germline CDR1 SGHKS, CDR2 YYEKEE (reference sequence). CDR3 coding DNA: TGTGCCAGCAGCCCCTCCGCCGGGACAGTCCCTTATGGCTACACCTTC. The encoded protein is CASSPSAGTVPYGYTF.

This chain links TRBV28 with TRBJ1-5; TRBD1 matches at 7 bases. CDR1 and CDR2 from the germline V gene are MDHEN and SYDVKM. The trim removed 4 bases at V and 6 bases at J, leaving 9 bases unmatched. The CDR3 is made up of 15 amino acids. The CDR3 bases are TGTGCCAGCAGTTCAATAACAGGGGTCGGTCAGCCCCAGCATTTT. Translating gives CASSSITGVGQPQHF.

The J gene is TRBJ2-7, the V gene TRBV9; 12 positions match TRBD2. The trim removed 3 bases at V and 4 bases at J, leaving 5 bases unmatched. This CDR3 has 15 residues. Germline CDR1 SGDLS, CDR2 YYNGEE. CDR3 amino acids: CASSALAGGGYEQYF. CDR3 sequence (DNA): TGTGCCAGCAGCGCACTAGCGGGGGGCGGGTACGAGCAGTACTTC.